This T cell receptor (beta chain) was captured in a study of cytomegalovirus exposure and HLA in healthy donors. Study conclusions and caveats: One cluster of highly shared sequence variants probably arose as a sequencing artifact. TCR beta chains numbering more than 150 were designated cytomegalovirus-associated.

PCR involved 60 Vbeta and 13 Jbeta primers. This table comes from immunoSEQ multiplex PCR, and its TCRdb copy is limited to in-frame clones, with some not included. The sample includes some 150,000 clones, around 81% of them seen just once. This CDR3 contains 17 residues. V dropped 4 bases and J dropped 7 bases, with 24 bases sitting between them. Germline V gene lookup returns CDR1 SGHNT and CDR2 YYREEE (reference sequence). About this clone: No antigen is known for it.

The specimen was PBMCs. The V call is TRBV5-4, the J call TRBJ1-3; possible D gene TRBD1, 6 bases. The origin of this receptor is a woman aged 45-65 years in good health and CMV-seronegative. CDR3 residues: CASSPSGEPGGYNTIYF. For the CDR3, the DNA is TGTGCCAGCAGCCCCTCAGGGGAGCCAGGCGGCTACAACACCATATATTTT.